A selection of T cell receptor beta chains follows, all from one sample in a study of blood T cell repertoires in COVID-19. The protocol was immunoSEQ multiplex PCR, while the TCRdb copy is restricted to in-frame clones and leaves out a portion. The table has 100,000 to 150,000 clones, 55% to 75% seen once. Sample: peripheral blood. The receptor source for this set is a woman aged 70-85 years with acute or convalescent COVID-19. Both conserved end residues are trimmed from each CDR3.

TRBV7-2,TRBJ2-7,ASSRQGSSYEQY
TRBV3-1/TRBV3-2,TRBJ2-5,ASSGTFQQETQY
TRBV11-1,TRBJ2-1,ASSGTSGSSYNEQF
TRBV4-1,TRBJ1-2,ASSQDNGRTGGYT
TRBV28,TRBJ1-5,ASSFGQPVDNQPQH
TRBV6-1,TRBJ2-3,ASSEQREGSDTQY
TRBV28,TRBJ2-1,ASSRAGGASEQF
TRBV7-3,TRBJ2-1,ASSFGGWGNEQF
TRBV19,TRBJ2-7,ASSIGAGDYEQY
TRBV6-5,TRBJ1-2,AAEYGTGGYT
TRBV5-1,TRBJ1-1,ASGILPQENTEAF
TRBV12-5,TRBJ2-5,ASGLVSGGRRRVSQY
TRBV15,TRBJ1-1,ATSSSGTGGIGTEAF
TRBV6-5,TRBJ1-4,ASRTGQFNEKLF
TRBV2,TRBJ1-4,ASKRQGGEKLF
TRBV29-1,TRBJ2-5,SVGQKEETQY
TRBV7-2,TRBJ2-5,ASSLTRGAGQWFGETQY
TRBV12-3/TRBV12-4,TRBJ1-2,ASSPSGGSGYT
TRBV19,TRBJ1-2,ASSEQGPLGYGYT
TRBV14,TRBJ2-2,ASSSQGSTGELF
TRBV5-1,TRBJ1-1,ASSGQDNTEAF
TRBV19,TRBJ1-5,ASRPSGHQSNQPQH
TRBV6-6,TRBJ1-3,ASSPLGTGGRNTIY
TRBV7-2,TRBJ2-3,ASSLLMTSGTDTQY
TRBV27,TRBJ1-3,ASSLQATGNTIY
TRBV27,TRBJ1-2,ASSLVGQGIANYGYT
TRBV5-1,TRBJ2-1,ASSFSGRIRDEQF
TRBV5-4,TRBJ2-5,ASSYQGIQETQY
TRBV15,TRBJ2-7,ATRPLRGEAYEQY
TRBV5-4,TRBJ1-2,ASSLGGTGVLGYT
TRBV29-1,TRBJ2-7,SVAGDRRAYEQC
TRBV6-5,TRBJ2-1,ASSYEAGGGNEQF
TRBV24-1,TRBJ1-2,ATSGTGTGEYYGYT
TRBV7-9,TRBJ2-3,ASSLIGGGGASGDTQY